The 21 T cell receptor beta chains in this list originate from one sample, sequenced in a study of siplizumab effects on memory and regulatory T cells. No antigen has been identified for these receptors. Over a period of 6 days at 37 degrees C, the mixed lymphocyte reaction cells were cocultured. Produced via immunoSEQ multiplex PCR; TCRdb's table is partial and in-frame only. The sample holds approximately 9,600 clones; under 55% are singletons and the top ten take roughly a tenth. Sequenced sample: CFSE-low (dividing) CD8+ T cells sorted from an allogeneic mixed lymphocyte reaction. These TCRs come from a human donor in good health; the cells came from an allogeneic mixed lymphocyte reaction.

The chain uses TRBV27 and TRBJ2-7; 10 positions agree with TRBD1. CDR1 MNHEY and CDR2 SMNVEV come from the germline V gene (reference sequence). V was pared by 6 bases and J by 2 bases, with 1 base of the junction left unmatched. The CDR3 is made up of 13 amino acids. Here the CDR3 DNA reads TGTGCCAGCAGGGGACAGGGGCCCTACGAGCAGTACTTC. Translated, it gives CASRGQGPYEQYF.

The chain's CDR3 is CASRTGANYGYTF. CDR3 DNA: TGTGCCAGCAGAACAGGGGCGAACTATGGCTACACCTTC. The genes are TRBV6-1 and TRBJ1-2; 7 bases agree with TRBD1. Looked up from germline, CDR1 is MNHNS and CDR2 is SASEGT. The CDR3 spans 13 residues. J lost 2 bases, V lost 6 bases, and 3 bases had no gene match.

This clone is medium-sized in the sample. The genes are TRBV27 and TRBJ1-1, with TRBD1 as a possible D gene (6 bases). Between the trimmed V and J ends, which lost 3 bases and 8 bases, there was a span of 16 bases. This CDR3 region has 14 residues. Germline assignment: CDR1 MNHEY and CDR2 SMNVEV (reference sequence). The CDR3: CASSLGGALLEAFF. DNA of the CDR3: TGTGCCAGCAGTTTGGGGGGGGCACTACTGGAAGCTTTCTTT.

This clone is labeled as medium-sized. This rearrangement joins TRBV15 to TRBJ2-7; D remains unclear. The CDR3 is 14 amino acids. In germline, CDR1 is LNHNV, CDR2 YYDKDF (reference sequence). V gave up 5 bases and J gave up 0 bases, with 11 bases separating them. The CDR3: CATSPERSSYEQYF. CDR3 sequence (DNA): TGTGCCACCAGCCCCGAAAGGAGCTCCTACGAGCAGTACTTC. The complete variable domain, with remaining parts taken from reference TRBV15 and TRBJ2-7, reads DAMVIQNPRYQVTQFGKPVTLSCSQTLNHNVMYWYQQKSSQAPKLLFHYYDKDFNNEADTPDNFQSRRPNTSFCFLDIRSPGLGDTAMYLCATSPERSSYEQYFGPGTRLTVT.

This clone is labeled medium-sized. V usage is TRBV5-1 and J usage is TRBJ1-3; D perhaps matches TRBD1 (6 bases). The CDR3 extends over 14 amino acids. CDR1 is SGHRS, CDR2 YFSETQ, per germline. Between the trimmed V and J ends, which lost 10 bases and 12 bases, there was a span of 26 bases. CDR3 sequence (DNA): TGCGCCGTCAGACCCCTCGCAGGGGTAGACGTCATATATTTT. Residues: CAVRPLAGVDVIYF. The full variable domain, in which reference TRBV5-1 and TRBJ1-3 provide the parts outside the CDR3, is KAGVTQTPRYLIKTRGQQVTLSCSPISGHRSVSWYQQTPGQGLQFLFEYFSETQRNKGNFPGRFSGRQFSNSRSEMNVSTLELGDSALYLCAVRPLAGVDVIYFGEGSWLTVV.

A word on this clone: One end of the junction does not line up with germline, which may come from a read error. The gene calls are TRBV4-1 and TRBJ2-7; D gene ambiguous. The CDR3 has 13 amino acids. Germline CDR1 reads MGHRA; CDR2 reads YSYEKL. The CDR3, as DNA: TGCGCCAGCAGCCTCTCGGCAACCTACGAGCAGCACTTC. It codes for CASSLSATYEQHF.

The CDR3 sequence is CASSLALSPYEQYF. The CDR3 DNA reads TGTGCCAGCAGCTTGGCCCTAAGCCCCTACGAGCAGTACTTC. The V and J genes are TRBV4-2 and TRBJ2-7; D uncertain. The CDR3 is 14 amino acids. Germline V gives CDR1 LGHNA, CDR2 YNFKEQ. The V end was cut by 5 bases, the J end by 2 bases, with 13 bases between.

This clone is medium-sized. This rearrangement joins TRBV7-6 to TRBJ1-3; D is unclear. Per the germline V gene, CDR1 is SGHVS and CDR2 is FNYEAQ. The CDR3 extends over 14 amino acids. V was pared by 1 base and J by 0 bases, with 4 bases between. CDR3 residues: CASSLEGSGNTIYF. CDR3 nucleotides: TGTGCCAGCAGCTTAGAGGGCTCTGGAAACACCATATATTTT.

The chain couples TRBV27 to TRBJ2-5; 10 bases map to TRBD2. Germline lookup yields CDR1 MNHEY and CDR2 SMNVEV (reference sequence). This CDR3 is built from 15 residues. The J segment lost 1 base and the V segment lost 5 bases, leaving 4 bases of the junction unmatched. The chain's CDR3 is CASSPRTSGQETQYF. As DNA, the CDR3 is TGTGCCAGCAGTCCCCGGACTAGCGGCCAAGAGACCCAGTACTTC.

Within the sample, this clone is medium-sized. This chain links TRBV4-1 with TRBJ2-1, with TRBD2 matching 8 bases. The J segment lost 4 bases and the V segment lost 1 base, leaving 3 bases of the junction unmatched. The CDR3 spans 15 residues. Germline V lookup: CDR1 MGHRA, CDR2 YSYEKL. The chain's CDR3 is CASSQVGGAYNEQFF. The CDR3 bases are TGCGCCAGCAGCCAAGTCGGGGGGGCGTACAATGAGCAGTTCTTC.

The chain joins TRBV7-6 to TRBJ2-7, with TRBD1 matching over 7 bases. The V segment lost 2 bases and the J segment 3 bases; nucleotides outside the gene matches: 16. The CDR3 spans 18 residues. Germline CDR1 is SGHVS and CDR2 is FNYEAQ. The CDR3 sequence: CASSLSLMVPGTVYEQYF. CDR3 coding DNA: TGTGCCAGCAGCTTATCCCTTATGGTCCCCGGGACAGTCTACGAGCAGTACTTC.

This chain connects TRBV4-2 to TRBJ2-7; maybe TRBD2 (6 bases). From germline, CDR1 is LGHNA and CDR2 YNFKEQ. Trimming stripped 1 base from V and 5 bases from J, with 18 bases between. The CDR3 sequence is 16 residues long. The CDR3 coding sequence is TGTGCCAGCAGCCAAGTCATGGGGGGTCTGGGGAACGAGCAGTACTTC. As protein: CASSQVMGGLGNEQYF.

The CDR3 nucleotides are TGTGCCAGTAGTATTGGGGGAGGTGGGCAGTATTTT. Amino acids: CASSIGGGGQYF. This rearrangement joins TRBV19 to TRBJ2-3; weak D call: TRBD2 (6 bases). Trimming stripped 3 bases from V and 11 bases from J, with 12 bases between. Germline lookup yields CDR1 LNHDA and CDR2 SQIVND (reference sequence). The CDR3 is 12 amino acids.

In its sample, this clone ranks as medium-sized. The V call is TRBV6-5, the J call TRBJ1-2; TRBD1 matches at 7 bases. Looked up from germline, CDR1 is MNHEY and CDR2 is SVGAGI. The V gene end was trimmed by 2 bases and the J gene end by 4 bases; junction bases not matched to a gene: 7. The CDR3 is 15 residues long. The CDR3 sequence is CASSYGRDSLYGYTF. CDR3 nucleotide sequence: TGTGCCAGCAGTTACGGAAGGGACAGCCTCTATGGCTACACCTTC.

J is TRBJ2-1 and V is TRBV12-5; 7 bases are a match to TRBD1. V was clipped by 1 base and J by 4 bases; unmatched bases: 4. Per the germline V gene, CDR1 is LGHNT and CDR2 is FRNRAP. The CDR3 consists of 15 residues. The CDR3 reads CASGLDRDRYNEQFF. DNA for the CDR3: TGTGCTAGTGGTTTGGACCGGGACAGATACAATGAGCAGTTCTTC.

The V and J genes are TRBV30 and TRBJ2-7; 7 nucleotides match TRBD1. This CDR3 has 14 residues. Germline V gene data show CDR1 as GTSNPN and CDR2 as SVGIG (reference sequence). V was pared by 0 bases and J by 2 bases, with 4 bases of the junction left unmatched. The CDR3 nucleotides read TGTGCCTGGAGTGTACTTACAGGGGCCTACGAGCAGTACTTC. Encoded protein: CAWSVLTGAYEQYF.

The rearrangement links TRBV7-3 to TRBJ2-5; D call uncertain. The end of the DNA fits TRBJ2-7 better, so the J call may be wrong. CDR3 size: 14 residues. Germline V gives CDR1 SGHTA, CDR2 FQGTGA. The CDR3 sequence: CASSLGTGSYEQYF. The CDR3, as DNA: TGTGCCAGCAGCTTAGGTACGGGCTCCTACGAGCAGTACTTC.

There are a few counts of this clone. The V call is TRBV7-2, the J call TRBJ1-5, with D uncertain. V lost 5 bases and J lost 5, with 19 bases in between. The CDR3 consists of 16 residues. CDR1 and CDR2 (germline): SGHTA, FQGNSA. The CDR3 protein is CASSGPTILGDQPQHF. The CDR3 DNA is TGTGCCAGCAGCGGCCCGACTATCCTTGGGGATCAGCCCCAGCATTTT.

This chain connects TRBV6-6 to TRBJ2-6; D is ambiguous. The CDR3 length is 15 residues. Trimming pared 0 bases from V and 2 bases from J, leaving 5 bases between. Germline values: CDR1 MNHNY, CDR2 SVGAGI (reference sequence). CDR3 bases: TGTGCCAGCAGTTACTCGGCTGCTGGGGCCAACGTCCTGACTTTC. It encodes CASSYSAAGANVLTF.

CDR3 sequence: CASSRDRDDIQYF. The CDR3 region has the DNA TGTGCCAGCAGCAGGGACAGGGACGATATTCAGTACTTC. This chain links TRBV11-3 with TRBJ2-4; 9 nucleotides line up with TRBD1. CDR1 and CDR2 (germline): SGHNT, YENEEA. V shed 5 bases and J 10 bases; nucleotides not matched to a gene: 6. The CDR3 is 13 residues long. The full variable domain, its missing parts supplied by reference TRBV11-3 and TRBJ2-4, is EAGVVQSPRYKIIEKKQPVAFWCNPISGHNTLYWYLQNLGQGPELLIRYENEEAVDDSQLPKDRFSAERLKGVDSTLKIQPAELGDSAVYLCASSRDRDDIQYFGAGTRLSVL.

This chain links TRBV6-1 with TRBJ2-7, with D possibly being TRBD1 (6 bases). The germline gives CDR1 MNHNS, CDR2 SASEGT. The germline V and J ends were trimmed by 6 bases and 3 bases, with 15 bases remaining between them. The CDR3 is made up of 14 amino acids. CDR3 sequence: CASSPGTRGYEQYF. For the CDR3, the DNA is TGTGCCAGCAGCCCCGGGACAAGGGGCTACGAGCAGTACTTC.